Listed here are 15 T cell receptor beta chains from one sample, sequenced in a study of PD-1 blockade in mismatch repair-deficient tumors. Only in-frame clones appear in the TCRdb table, and some are missing; sequencing was by immunoSEQ multiplex PCR. The table shows more than 50,000 clones, with about 91% occurring only once. The sequencing used peripheral blood, collected 52 weeks after starting pembrolizumab. The receptors shown here come from an adult with mismatch repair-deficient cancer.

The DNA for the CDR3 is TGTGCCAGCAGCCACGGGCGACTCCCCTACAATGAGCAGTTCTTC. This encodes CASSHGRLPYNEQFF. The V gene is TRBV14, the J gene TRBJ2-1; D is unclear. The CDR3 runs to 15 residues. Trimming took 3 bases from V and 2 from J, leaving 11 bases between them. Germline V CDR1 and CDR2: SGHDN, FVKESK.

The chain employs TRBV11-3 and TRBJ2-4; 7 bases agree with TRBD2. Germline V lookup: CDR1 SGHNT, CDR2 YENEEA. With V trimmed by 4 bases and J by 8 bases, 11 bases remained unmatched. CDR3 size: 15 residues. This chain's CDR3 is CASSSPSGGRDIQYF. CDR3 DNA sequence: TGTGCCAGCAGCTCCCCATCGGGGGGTCGGGACATTCAGTACTTC.

This rearrangement joins TRBV4-3 to TRBJ2-6; unclear D gene. The germline V gene encodes CDR1 LGHNA and CDR2 YSLEER. V dropped 1 base and J dropped 0 bases, with 7 bases sitting between them. The CDR3 is 16 residues long. In nucleotides, the CDR3 is TGCGCCAGCAGCCAAGTGGGGTTCTCTGGGGCCAACGTCCTGACTTTC. Amino acid sequence: CASSQVGFSGANVLTF.

V usage is TRBV29-1 and J usage is TRBJ2-7; D not resolved. CDR3 length: 12 amino acids. Germline CDR1 SQVTM, CDR2 ANQGSEA. V lost 5 bases and J lost 0, with 8 bases in between. The CDR3 DNA sequence: TGCAGCGTTAAGTTGTTCTCCTACGAGCAGTACTTC. It yields the protein CSVKLFSYEQYF.

This clone was recorded once. The gene calls are TRBV25-1 and TRBJ1-3; D unresolved. The CDR3 covers 14 residues. The V gene lost 2 bases and the J gene lost 0 bases, with 5 bases spanning the gap. Germline lookup yields CDR1 MGHDK and CDR2 SYGVNS. CDR3 loop: CASSERGSGNTIYF. CDR3 DNA: TGTGCCAGCAGTGAACGGGGCTCTGGAAACACCATATATTTT. Variable domain in full (rest from reference TRBV25-1 and TRBJ1-3): EADIYQTPRYLVIGTGKKITLECSQTMGHDKMYWYQQDPGMELHLIHYSYGVNSTEKGDLSSESTVSRIRTEHFPLTLESARPSHTSQYLCASSERGSGNTIYFGEGSWLTVV.

This chain links TRBV4-3 with TRBJ2-7, with 7 bases identical to TRBD1. CDR1 is LGHNA, CDR2 YSLEER, per germline. The CDR3 contains 13 residues. Unmatched junction bases numbered 5, after V lost 5 bases and J lost 4 bases. This CDR3 reads CASSVGTEYEQYF. The CDR3 DNA sequence: TGCGCCAGCAGCGTCGGGACAGAGTACGAGCAGTACTTC.

Written as DNA, the CDR3 is TGTGCCAGCAGCTTAGCGAGTCTGGCAGGGGGCTTTTACGAGCAGTACTTC. Encoded protein: CASSLASLAGGFYEQYF. This sequence joins TRBV7-8 and TRBJ2-7, with 8 nucleotides matching TRBD1. J was trimmed by 4 bases and V by 0 bases; bases with no gene match: 11. Germline CDR1 reads SGHVS; CDR2 reads FQNEAQ. The CDR3 is 17 residues long.

The chain has TRBV4-1 and TRBJ2-7, with 7 positions matching TRBD2. The CDR3 is made up of 14 amino acids. Trimming at V came to 4 bases and at J to 5 bases, leaving 8 bases not matched to a gene. The germline V gene encodes CDR1 MGHRA and CDR2 YSYEKL. DNA of the CDR3: TGCGCCAGCAGCCGGCCCGGCGGGAGTGACGAGCAGTACTTC. Its protein is CASSRPGGSDEQYF.

The gene calls are TRBV28 and TRBJ1-1, with TRBD1 as a possible D gene (6 bases). This CDR3 spans 15 amino acids. Germline V gene data show CDR1 as MDHEN and CDR2 as SYDVKM. Trimming cost V 2 bases and J 0 bases, with 10 bases left between them. CDR3 amino acids: CASSLRGTLNTEAFF. In DNA form, the CDR3 reads TGTGCCAGCAGTTTAAGGGGGACCCTGAACACTGAAGCTTTCTTT.

The chain uses TRBV23-1 and TRBJ2-3, with D possibly being TRBD2 (6 bases). TRBV23-1 is placed among ORFs of uncertain function. The V and J ends lost 4 bases and 6 bases respectively, with 23 bases between them. CDR3 length equals 17 residues. The DNA of the CDR3 is TGCGCCAGCAGTCGCGGCGGGTCGCGGGATTCTTGGGATACGCAGTATTTT. Translating it yields CASSRGGSRDSWDTQYF.

The gene calls are TRBV13 and TRBJ2-2; 12 bases map to TRBD1. Germline V gives CDR1 PRHDT, CDR2 FYEKMQ (reference sequence). Trimming removed 4 bases from V and 5 bases from J; junction bases left unmatched: 5. This CDR3 is built from 16 residues. The CDR3 is CASSSRDRGLTGELFF. CDR3 DNA: TGTGCCAGCAGCTCCCGGGACAGGGGGCTGACCGGGGAGCTGTTTTTT.

The chain recombines TRBV11-2 with TRBJ2-7, with D tentatively TRBD2 (6 bases). Trimming left V 11 bases short and J 2 bases short, with 10 bases between. This CDR3 contains 11 residues. Germline CDR1 and CDR2: SGHAT and FQNNGV. The CDR3 sequence: CAVERAYEQYF. As DNA, the CDR3 is TGTGCCGTTGAGCGGGCCTACGAGCAGTACTTC.

The V and J genes are TRBV11-3 and TRBJ2-3; no clear D gene. Germline lookup yields CDR1 SGHNT and CDR2 YENEEA. V was pared by 3 bases and J by 6 bases, with 4 bases between. The CDR3 contains 11 residues. CDR3 sequence reads: CASSFGDTQYF. Written as DNA, the CDR3 is TGTGCCAGCAGCTTCGGGGATACGCAGTATTTT.

This chain connects TRBV11-2 to TRBJ2-5, with D perhaps assigned TRBD1 or TRBD2 (5 bases each). Trimming removed 2 bases at V and 3 bases at J, with 16 bases between. Germline V gene sequence: CDR1 SGHAT, CDR2 FQNNGV. This CDR3 is built from 16 residues. This CDR3 reads CASSLLRAGTKETQYF. DNA of the CDR3: TGTGCCAGCAGCTTACTTAGGGCAGGGACGAAAGAGACCCAGTACTTC.

J is TRBJ2-3 and V is TRBV10-3; 10 bases match TRBD2. The CDR3 is 14 residues long. Per the germline V gene, CDR1 is ENHRY and CDR2 is SYGVKD. V gave up 8 bases and J gave up 4 bases; unmatched junction bases: 6. CDR3 bases: TGTGCCATCGGCAAGCGGGAGGGTTCAGATACGCAGTATTTT. It encodes CAIGKREGSDTQYF.